The rows below give T cell receptor beta chains drawn from one sample of a study of T cell changes during pregnancy in multiple sclerosis. Method: immunoSEQ multiplex PCR; TCRdb's copy keeps in-frame clones and lacks some. The table has roughly 80,000 clones, approximately 95% seen once. Sequenced material: peripheral blood, taken in the first trimester of pregnancy. All receptors derive from a female donor with multiple sclerosis, enrolled in a pregnancy study. CDR3s include the opening cysteine and the closing phenylalanine or tryptophan. Fields, in order: J gene, clone size, V gene, D gene, CDR3 protein, CDR3 DNA. D genes are given only for firm matches. Clone sizes are given selectively: once, few, many, or a class where the clone is expanded.

>TRBJ2-2|NA|TRBV2|NA
CASSDVGWETGELFF
TGTGCCAGCAGTGACGTCGGCTGGGAGACCGGGGAGCTGTTTTTT
>TRBJ1-2|NA|TRBV28|TRBD1
CASSPDRVPSGGYTF
TGTGCCAGCAGTCCTGACAGGGTTCCCTCCGGTGGCTACACCTTC
>TRBJ2-2|many|TRBV5-4|NA
CASSLTGPNTGELFF
TGTGCCAGCAGCCTAACAGGGCCGAACACCGGGGAGCTGTTTTTT
>TRBJ1-2|NA|TRBV4-1|NA
CASSQDPGHLYYGYTF
TGCGCCAGCAGCCAGGATCCGGGACACCTCTACTATGGCTACACCTTC
>TRBJ2-3|NA|TRBV27|TRBD1
CASSGGQFPSTDTQYF
TGTGCCAGCAGTGGGGGACAGTTCCCAAGCACAGATACGCAGTATTTT
>TRBJ2-5|NA|TRBV2|NA
CASSVQETQYF
TGTGCCAGCTCAGTACAAGAGACCCAGTACTTC
>TRBJ2-7|NA|TRBV7-9|NA
CASSPGHLEQYF
TGTGCCAGCAGCCCAGGACACCTCGAGCAGTACTTC
>TRBJ2-4|few|TRBV2|NA
CASSQGPKNIQYF
TGTGCCAGCAGTCAGGGGCCAAAAAACATTCAGTACTTC
>TRBJ1-5|NA|TRBV11-2|NA
CASSLTTGNQPQHF
TGTGCCAGCAGCCTCACGACAGGTAATCAGCCCCAGCATTTT
>TRBJ1-6|NA|TRBV5-1|NA
CASSFTSGPNSPLHF
TGCGCCAGCAGCTTTACCTCAGGGCCTAATTCACCCCTCCACTTT
>TRBJ2-2|NA|TRBV7-6|NA
CASSPEPSAVTGELFF
TGTGCCAGCAGCCCCGAACCTAGCGCCGTCACCGGGGAGCTGTTTTTT
>TRBJ2-7|NA|TRBV7-2|TRBD2
CASSLNSGRAQYYEQYF
TGTGCCAGCAGCTTAAATAGCGGGAGGGCCCAATACTACGAGCAGTACTTC
>TRBJ2-2|NA|TRBV7-9|TRBD1
CASSSSPGQGYTGELFF
TGTGCCAGCAGCTCATCTCCGGGACAGGGTTACACCGGGGAGCTGTTTTTT
>TRBJ2-2|NA|TRBV9|NA
CASSVEYRAGELFF
TGTGCCAGCAGCGTAGAATACCGCGCCGGGGAGCTGTTTTTT
>TRBJ2-3|NA|TRBV5-1|TRBD2
CASSLVGVAGGPEPDTQYF
TGCGCCAGCAGCTTGGTCGGGGTAGCGGGAGGGCCGGAGCCAGATACGCAGTATTTT
>TRBJ2-6|NA|TRBV7-3|TRBD2
CASSHPGGDSGANVLTF
TGTGCCAGCAGCCACCCCGGGGGGGACTCTGGGGCCAACGTCCTGACTTTC
>TRBJ2-5|NA|TRBV18|NA
CASSLPTQETQYF
TGTGCCAGCTCACTCCCGACACAAGAGACCCAGTACTTC
>TRBJ2-3|NA|TRBV27|NA
CASSSPQGRTDTQYF
TGTGCCAGCAGTTCCCCGCAGGGGAGAACAGATACGCAGTATTTT
>TRBJ2-7|NA|TRBV2|TRBD1
CASSEAGQRKYEQYF
TGTGCCAGCAGTGAAGCGGGACAGAGAAAGTACGAGCAGTACTTC
>TRBJ2-3|once|TRBV2|NA
CASAGPFTDTQYF
TGTGCCAGCGCGGGACCGTTCACAGATACGCAGTATTTT
>TRBJ1-6|NA|TRBV28|TRBD1
CASSFGTGGNSPLHF
TGTGCCAGCAGCTTTGGGACAGGGGGTAATTCACCCCTCCACTTT
>TRBJ2-7|NA|TRBV28|NA
CASSPHRSISYEQYF
TGTGCCAGCAGCCCTCACAGGAGTATATCCTACGAGCAGTACTTC
>TRBJ2-3|NA|TRBV7-2|NA
CASSTGAEFPDTQYF
TGTGCCAGCAGCACCGGAGCCGAGTTCCCAGATACGCAGTATTTT
>TRBJ2-7|NA|TRBV28|TRBD1
CASRLGQGASYEQYF
TGTGCCAGCAGGCTCGGACAGGGGGCCTCCTACGAGCAGTACTTC
>TRBJ1-3|once|TRBV5-1|NA
CASSLGGTDSGNTIYF
TGCGCCAGCAGCTTGGGTGGCACCGACTCTGGAAACACCATATATTTT
>TRBJ1-1|NA|TRBV20-1|NA
CSARGLEAFF
TGCAGTGCTAGGGGCCTGGAAGCTTTCTTT
>TRBJ2-1|NA|TRBV2|NA
CASSGGGGAYNEQFF
TGTGCCAGCAGTGGGGGCGGCGGGGCCTACAATGAGCAGTTCTTC
>TRBJ1-1|few|TRBV19|NA
CASSIVEGKAFF
TGTGCCAGTAGTATAGTGGAGGGGAAAGCTTTCTTT
>TRBJ2-1|NA|TRBV7-9|NA
CASSSSPEQFF
TGTGCCAGCAGCTCCTCCCCCGAGCAGTTCTTC
>TRBJ2-1|NA|TRBV19|TRBD2
CASSMGLAGASASYNEQFF
TGTGCCAGTAGTATGGGACTAGCGGGAGCTTCGGCGTCCTACAATGAGCAGTTCTTC
>TRBJ2-6|NA|TRBV19|NA
CASSDGSSGANVLTF
TGTGCCAGTAGTGACGGGTCCTCTGGGGCCAACGTCCTGACTTTC
>TRBJ2-7|NA|TRBV28|TRBD2
CASSYTQLAGVGEQYF
TGTGCCAGCAGTTACACTCAACTAGCGGGAGTGGGGGAGCAGTACTTC
>TRBJ1-1|NA|TRBV9|NA
CASSVTDNTEAFF
TGTGCCAGCAGCGTAACAGACAACACTGAAGCTTTCTTT
>TRBJ1-6|NA|TRBV30|NA
CAWATQGHSAPLHF
TGTGCCTGGGCTACGCAGGGTCACTCTGCACCCCTCCACTTT
>TRBJ2-1|NA|TRBV30|NA
CAWGEADEQFF
TGTGCCTGGGGGGAAGCGGATGAGCAGTTCTTC
>TRBJ2-1|NA|TRBV25-1|TRBD2
CASSGGTSGGSYNEQFF
TGTGCCAGCAGTGGGGGGACTAGCGGGGGCTCCTACAATGAGCAGTTCTTC
>TRBJ1-3|NA|TRBV14|NA
CASSLVWRDSGNTIYF
TGTGCCAGCAGCCTGGTGTGGCGGGACTCTGGAAACACCATATATTTT
>TRBJ2-5|NA|TRBV2|NA
CASSESLPRGRGETQYF
TGTGCCAGCAGTGAATCCCTTCCCAGGGGCCGGGGAGAGACCCAGTACTTC
>TRBJ2-1|NA|TRBV13|TRBD2
CASSRTSGRPMGNEQFF
TGTGCCAGCAGCCGGACTAGCGGGAGGCCGATGGGAAATGAGCAGTTCTTC
>TRBJ2-1|NA|TRBV5-8|NA
CASSPAMGHSYNEQFF
TGTGCCAGCAGCCCCGCAATGGGACACTCCTACAATGAGCAGTTCTTC
>TRBJ2-7|few|TRBV6-6|TRBD2
CASSRGGNYEQYF
TGTGCCAGCAGCCGGGGGGGCAACTACGAGCAGTACTTC
>TRBJ2-3|NA|TRBV2|TRBD2
CASSLRGGEDTQYF
TGTGCCAGCAGTTTACGGGGGGGCGAAGATACGCAGTATTTT
>TRBJ2-3|NA|TRBV27|TRBD2
CASSFAQTSGSTDTQYF
TGTGCCAGCAGTTTTGCCCAGACTAGCGGAAGCACAGATACGCAGTATTTT
>TRBJ2-1|NA|TRBV6-4|TRBD2
CASSDQAGGRNEQFF
TGTGCCAGCAGTGACCAAGCGGGAGGGAGAAATGAGCAGTTCTTC
>TRBJ2-7|NA|TRBV29-1|TRBD2
CSVEEGTSGTSYEQYF
TGCAGCGTTGAAGAGGGGACTAGCGGGACTTCCTACGAGCAGTACTTC
>TRBJ2-3|NA|TRBV7-6|TRBD2
CASTLLAGGGDTQYF
TGTGCCAGCACCCTATTAGCGGGAGGGGGAGATACGCAGTATTTT
>TRBJ1-6|NA|TRBV4-3|NA
CASSQDLGGGGSPLHF
TGCGCCAGCAGCCAAGATCTTGGCGGGGGCGGTTCACCCCTCCACTTT
>TRBJ1-2|NA|TRBV15|TRBD1
CATSRPGTGVGYGYTF
TGTGCCACCAGCCGACCCGGGACAGGGGTCGGGTATGGCTACACCTTC
>TRBJ2-3|NA|TRBV5-8|NA
CASSPFPGTDTQYF
TGTGCCAGCAGCCCATTTCCAGGCACAGATACGCAGTATTTT
>TRBJ2-1|NA|TRBV6-4|TRBD1
CASSEFGQGAYNEQFF
TGTGCCAGCAGTGAATTTGGACAGGGAGCCTACAATGAGCAGTTCTTC
>TRBJ1-1|NA|TRBV6-4|NA
CASRAGEFDTEAFF
TGTGCCAGCCGAGCGGGGGAGTTCGACACTGAAGCTTTCTTT
>TRBJ2-7|NA|TRBV29-1|NA
CSITSSAYEQYF
TGCAGCATTACCTCTAGCGCCTACGAGCAGTACTTC
>TRBJ1-1|NA|TRBV2|NA
CASSGPGTEAFF
TGTGCCAGCAGTGGGCCGGGCACTGAAGCTTTCTTT